This TCR beta chain was captured by sequencing in a study of breast tumors, draining lymph nodes, adjacent tissues. This clonotype was detected ten times or more. Trimming stripped 7 bases from V and 4 bases from J, with 20 bases between. Germline values: CDR1 MDHEN, CDR2 SYDVKM. The CDR3 length is 15 residues. Using its own MiXCR run on the multiplex PCR reads, TCRdb lists one record per CDR3 protein. The sample carries approximately 22,000 distinct CDR3 sequences, less than 40% recorded once. The TCR was taken from a female donor with breast cancer. Some clones in this sample may be carry-over from other donors' samples. The V gene is TRBV28, the J gene TRBJ2-7; D tentatively reads TRBD1 or TRBD2 (5 bases each). Sequencing was done on a sample of breast tumor tissue. Here the CDR3 DNA reads TGTGCCAGCACCAGGGACGGCCTCTTCGGGTACGAGCAGTACTTC. It translates to CASTRDGLFGYEQYF.